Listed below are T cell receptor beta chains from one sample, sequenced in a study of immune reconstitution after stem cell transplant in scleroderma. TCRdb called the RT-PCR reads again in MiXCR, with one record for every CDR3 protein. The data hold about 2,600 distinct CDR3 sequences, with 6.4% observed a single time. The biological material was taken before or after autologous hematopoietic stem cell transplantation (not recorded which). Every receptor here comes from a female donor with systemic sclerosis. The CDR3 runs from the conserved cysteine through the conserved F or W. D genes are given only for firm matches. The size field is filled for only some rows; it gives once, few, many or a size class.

cdr3_nt: TGCGCCAGCAGCTTGGAGGGCAGCGAAGCTTTCTTT; cdr3_aa: CASSLEGSEAFF; d_call: NA; j_call: TRBJ1-1; v_call: TRBV5-1; clone_size: few
cdr3_nt: TGCAGTGCTAGTTTCAGGACCACCGGGGAGCTGTTTTTT; cdr3_aa: CSASFRTTGELFF; d_call: NA; j_call: TRBJ2-2; v_call: TRBV20-1; clone_size: few
cdr3_nt: TGCGCCAGCAGCTTGACCACCACAGGGGGGAACACTGAAGCTTTCTTT; cdr3_aa: CASSLTTTGGNTEAFF; d_call: TRBD1; j_call: TRBJ1-1; v_call: TRBV5-1; clone_size: medium-sized
cdr3_nt: TGCGCCAGCAGCCCGATGACTAGCGGGAGCACCGGGGAGCTGTTTTTT; cdr3_aa: CASSPMTSGSTGELFF; d_call: TRBD2; j_call: TRBJ2-2; v_call: TRBV5-1; clone_size: NA
cdr3_nt: TGTGCCAGTAGTACCTCTTCAGGTAGCGTAGGTTCCCGTGAAGCTTTCTTT; cdr3_aa: CASSTSSGSVGSREAFF; d_call: NA; j_call: TRBJ1-1; v_call: TRBV19; clone_size: medium-sized
cdr3_nt: TGTGCTAGTGGTTTGGTACTCCAGGGGGAGCGCACCGGGGAGCTGTTTTTT; cdr3_aa: CASGLVLQGERTGELFF; d_call: TRBD1; j_call: TRBJ2-2; v_call: TRBV12-5; clone_size: medium-sized
cdr3_nt: TGCAGTGCCCAAACACTAGCGGGGTACGAAGATACGCAGTATTTT; cdr3_aa: CSAQTLAGYEDTQYF; d_call: TRBD2; j_call: TRBJ2-3; v_call: TRBV20-1; clone_size: medium-sized
cdr3_nt: TGCGCCAGCAGCCAGCAGGAGGATCAGCCCCAGCATTTT; cdr3_aa: CASSQQEDQPQHF; d_call: NA; j_call: TRBJ1-5; v_call: TRBV4-3; clone_size: NA
cdr3_nt: TGTGCCAGCAGTTACCAGCAGCGGAATTCACCCCTCCACTTT; cdr3_aa: CASSYQQRNSPLHF; d_call: NA; j_call: TRBJ1-6; v_call: TRBV6-2/TRBV6-3; clone_size: few
cdr3_nt: TGTGCCACCGGTCTCGGATGGCAGGGGAAGACAGATACGCAGTATTTT; cdr3_aa: CATGLGWQGKTDTQYF; d_call: NA; j_call: TRBJ2-3; v_call: TRBV19; clone_size: medium-sized
cdr3_nt: TGCAGTGCCCTTAACAGGGGCGACAAAGAGACCCAGTACTTC; cdr3_aa: CSALNRGDKETQYF; d_call: TRBD1; j_call: TRBJ2-5; v_call: TRBV20-1; clone_size: NA
cdr3_nt: TGTGCCAGCAGTACCCGCCCCATTCTTACAGTGAACACCGGGGAGCTGTTTTTT; cdr3_aa: CASSTRPILTVNTGELFF; d_call: NA; j_call: TRBJ2-2; v_call: TRBV6-5; clone_size: few
cdr3_nt: TGTGCCAGCAGTCGCCGGGACGGACAAGGCAATGAGCAGTTCTTC; cdr3_aa: CASSRRDGQGNEQFF; d_call: NA; j_call: TRBJ2-1; v_call: TRBV6-6; clone_size: NA
cdr3_nt: TGTGCCAGCAGCGAGGGGGTCTACCGCAATCAGCCCCAGCATTTT; cdr3_aa: CASSEGVYRNQPQHF; d_call: NA; j_call: TRBJ1-5; v_call: TRBV21-1; clone_size: few
cdr3_nt: TGTGCCAGCAGACAAACTAGCGGGAGATTTGAGACCCAGTACTTC; cdr3_aa: CASRQTSGRFETQYF; d_call: TRBD2; j_call: TRBJ2-5; v_call: TRBV7-2; clone_size: medium-sized
cdr3_nt: TGTGCCAGCAGCTTAAACGGGCGTCTTGATCAGTACTTC; cdr3_aa: CASSLNGRLDQYF; d_call: NA; j_call: TRBJ2-7; v_call: TRBV7-2; clone_size: NA
cdr3_nt: TGCGCCAGCAGCTGGATGGCAGTGGGTCATTCACCCCTCCACTTT; cdr3_aa: CASSWMAVGHSPLHF; d_call: NA; j_call: TRBJ1-6; v_call: TRBV5-1; clone_size: large
cdr3_nt: TGTGCCAGCAGCGTTACCCGGACTAGCGGGAGCAGGAATGAGCAGTTCTTC; cdr3_aa: CASSVTRTSGSRNEQFF; d_call: TRBD2; j_call: TRBJ2-1; v_call: TRBV9; clone_size: large
cdr3_nt: TGTGCCAGCAGCCAGCGGGTGGTAGGGGCAGATACGCAGTATTTT; cdr3_aa: CASSQRVVGADTQYF; d_call: NA; j_call: TRBJ2-3; v_call: TRBV14; clone_size: medium-sized
cdr3_nt: TGCAGCGTTGGGGGACTAGCGGGGGGGTTAAACACCGGGGAGCTGTTTTTT; cdr3_aa: CSVGGLAGGLNTGELFF; d_call: TRBD2; j_call: TRBJ2-2; v_call: TRBV29-1; clone_size: NA
cdr3_nt: TGCGCCAGCAGCTTGGTTTCCCTCGAGCGCACAGATACGCAGTATTTT; cdr3_aa: CASSLVSLERTDTQYF; d_call: NA; j_call: TRBJ2-3; v_call: TRBV5-1; clone_size: few
cdr3_nt: TGCAGTGCTAGACAAAGAGGGGGGCATAACAATGAGCAGTTCTTC; cdr3_aa: CSARQRGGHNNEQFF; d_call: NA; j_call: TRBJ2-1; v_call: TRBV20-1; clone_size: medium-sized
cdr3_nt: TGTGCCAGCAGCATCGTCAGGGGGCAAGGGAGCAATCAGCCCCAGCATTTT; cdr3_aa: CASSIVRGQGSNQPQHF; d_call: TRBD1; j_call: TRBJ1-5; v_call: TRBV6-2/TRBV6-3; clone_size: NA
cdr3_nt: TGTGCCAGCATTTACCAGGACAGCCAGAGCGGGGCCAACGTCCTGACTTTC; cdr3_aa: CASIYQDSQSGANVLTF; d_call: NA; j_call: TRBJ2-6; v_call: TRBV6-5; clone_size: medium-sized
cdr3_nt: TGTGCCAGCAGCGTAGGATCTTACAATGAGCAGTTCTTC; cdr3_aa: CASSVGSYNEQFF; d_call: NA; j_call: TRBJ2-1; v_call: TRBV9; clone_size: medium-sized
cdr3_nt: TGTGCCAGCAGATCCACCCTGGTGGGTAAACTACAGGAGCAGTACTTC; cdr3_aa: CASRSTLVGKLQEQYF; d_call: NA; j_call: TRBJ2-7; v_call: TRBV6-6; clone_size: few
cdr3_nt: TGTGCCAGACAGGGCCCGGGCCACAATGAGCAGTTCTTC; cdr3_aa: CARQGPGHNEQFF; d_call: NA; j_call: TRBJ2-1; v_call: TRBV21-1; clone_size: large
cdr3_nt: TGTGCCAGCAAAGAGGGGACAGGGGACTCACCCCTCCACTTT; cdr3_aa: CASKEGTGDSPLHF; d_call: TRBD1; j_call: TRBJ1-6; v_call: TRBV9; clone_size: NA
cdr3_nt: TGTGCCAGCACGGAGGATTCTGCCTACGAGCAGTACTTC; cdr3_aa: CASTEDSAYEQYF; d_call: NA; j_call: TRBJ2-7; v_call: TRBV6-1; clone_size: medium-sized
cdr3_nt: TGTGCCAGCCCTCGATCAACAGGGGACCCTCTGAACACTGAAGCTTTCTTT; cdr3_aa: CASPRSTGDPLNTEAFF; d_call: TRBD1; j_call: TRBJ1-1; v_call: TRBV6-1; clone_size: medium-sized
cdr3_nt: TGCGCCAGCAGCTTGGGTCTAGAGGTGAACACTGAAGCTTTCTTT; cdr3_aa: CASSLGLEVNTEAFF; d_call: NA; j_call: TRBJ1-1; v_call: TRBV5-1; clone_size: NA
cdr3_nt: TGCAGCGTTAAATCCGGCCGGGCTGGAGGGTTCTTC; cdr3_aa: CSVKSGRAGGFF; d_call: NA; j_call: TRBJ2-1; v_call: TRBV29-1; clone_size: NA
cdr3_nt: TGTGCCACCAGTTCCGGACTTATTGCCGGGGAGCTGTTTTTT; cdr3_aa: CATSSGLIAGELFF; d_call: NA; j_call: TRBJ2-2; v_call: TRBV24-1; clone_size: few
cdr3_nt: TGCAGTGCTCGGGACCAGGGCTTGAGCTCCTATAATTCACCCCTCCACTTT; cdr3_aa: CSARDQGLSSYNSPLHF; d_call: NA; j_call: TRBJ1-6; v_call: TRBV20-1; clone_size: few
cdr3_nt: TGTGCCAGCAACCAAGGACAGGGTCTTGGCGAGCAGTACTTC; cdr3_aa: CASNQGQGLGEQYF; d_call: TRBD1; j_call: TRBJ2-7; v_call: TRBV6-5; clone_size: NA
cdr3_nt: TGTGCCAGCAGCGGAGGACACGAAGAGACCCAGTACTTC; cdr3_aa: CASSGGHEETQYF; d_call: NA; j_call: TRBJ2-5; v_call: TRBV11-2; clone_size: medium-sized
cdr3_nt: TGTGCCAGCAGTGAAGCAGGGGCCTACGAGCAGTACTTC; cdr3_aa: CASSEAGAYEQYF; d_call: NA; j_call: TRBJ2-7; v_call: TRBV2; clone_size: medium-sized
cdr3_nt: TGCAGTGCCCTAGTAGCTAATGAAAAACTGTTTTTT; cdr3_aa: CSALVANEKLFF; d_call: NA; j_call: TRBJ1-4; v_call: TRBV20-1; clone_size: medium-sized
cdr3_nt: TGTGCCAGCTTCACCTTTCAGGGTGACACTGAAGCTTTCTTT; cdr3_aa: CASFTFQGDTEAFF; d_call: NA; j_call: TRBJ1-1; v_call: TRBV27; clone_size: NA
cdr3_nt: TGCGCCAGCAGCGCCACAGGATCCTACACTGAAGCTTTCTTT; cdr3_aa: CASSATGSYTEAFF; d_call: NA; j_call: TRBJ1-1; v_call: TRBV5-1; clone_size: NA
cdr3_nt: TGCGCCAGCAGTTCACAGGGACAGTTGACGAACACCGGGGAGCTGTTTTTT; cdr3_aa: CASSSQGQLTNTGELFF; d_call: TRBD1; j_call: TRBJ2-2; v_call: TRBV5-1; clone_size: medium-sized
cdr3_nt: TGTGCCAGCAGCAAGTCGACAGCGAGCACAGATACGCAGTATTTT; cdr3_aa: CASSKSTASTDTQYF; d_call: NA; j_call: TRBJ2-3; v_call: TRBV7-2; clone_size: medium-sized
cdr3_nt: TGTGCCAGCAGCTCGTACACCGTTCTACGGAGGGCTGGTGAGCAGTTCTTC; cdr3_aa: CASSSYTVLRRAGEQFF; d_call: NA; j_call: TRBJ2-1; v_call: TRBV5-6; clone_size: NA
cdr3_nt: TGTGCCAGCAGTCAAAAGGGGGGGCATAGCAATCAGCCCCAGCATTTT; cdr3_aa: CASSQKGGHSNQPQHF; d_call: NA; j_call: TRBJ1-5; v_call: TRBV6-5; clone_size: medium-sized
cdr3_nt: TGCAGCGTTGATCAGGGTTACACAGATACGCAGTATTTT; cdr3_aa: CSVDQGYTDTQYF; d_call: NA; j_call: TRBJ2-3; v_call: TRBV29-1; clone_size: medium-sized
cdr3_nt: TGTGCTAGTGGTTTGGCCCGCGAAGAGACCCAGTACTTC; cdr3_aa: CASGLAREETQYF; d_call: NA; j_call: TRBJ2-5; v_call: TRBV12-5; clone_size: NA
cdr3_nt: TGCGCCAGCAGCGCGGGACAACCCAATCAGCCCCAGCATTTT; cdr3_aa: CASSAGQPNQPQHF; d_call: NA; j_call: TRBJ1-5; v_call: TRBV5-1; clone_size: NA
cdr3_nt: TGCGCCAGCAGCGGGCAAGGACAGGGGAACACTGAAGCTTTCTTT; cdr3_aa: CASSGQGQGNTEAFF; d_call: TRBD1; j_call: TRBJ1-1; v_call: TRBV5-1; clone_size: few
cdr3_nt: TGCAGTGCTAGAGATAAGGCAGGGGCCTACAATGAGCAGTTCTTC; cdr3_aa: CSARDKAGAYNEQFF; d_call: NA; j_call: TRBJ2-1; v_call: TRBV20-1; clone_size: NA
cdr3_nt: TGTGCCAGCAGCTTAGATCCCACCAGTACCTATGGGCAGTACTTC; cdr3_aa: CASSLDPTSTYGQYF; d_call: NA; j_call: TRBJ2-7; v_call: TRBV11-2; clone_size: few
cdr3_nt: TGCGCCAGTACCCGGACTAGCGGGGGGTACAATGAGCAGTTCTTC; cdr3_aa: CASTRTSGGYNEQFF; d_call: TRBD2; j_call: TRBJ2-1; v_call: TRBV5-1; clone_size: few
cdr3_nt: TGTGCCAGCAGCTTGGGGGGTCGGGCCTGGTACACAGATACGCAGTATTTT; cdr3_aa: CASSLGGRAWYTDTQYF; d_call: NA; j_call: TRBJ2-3; v_call: TRBV5-8; clone_size: medium-sized
cdr3_nt: TGTGCCAGCAGCGGGACAGGGGGCCCGTACAATGAGCAGTTCTTC; cdr3_aa: CASSGTGGPYNEQFF; d_call: TRBD1; j_call: TRBJ2-1; v_call: TRBV7-2; clone_size: medium-sized
cdr3_nt: TGTGCCAGCAGTGAACCGGGACTCCAAGAGACCCAGTACTTC; cdr3_aa: CASSEPGLQETQYF; d_call: NA; j_call: TRBJ2-5; v_call: TRBV6-5; clone_size: medium-sized
cdr3_nt: TGTGCCAGCAGTGAAGAACCGGGGGCCTACAATGAGCAGTTCTTC; cdr3_aa: CASSEEPGAYNEQFF; d_call: NA; j_call: TRBJ2-1; v_call: TRBV6-1; clone_size: few
cdr3_nt: TGCAGCGTTGAATTTGGTGAGGGCACAGATACGCAGTATTTT; cdr3_aa: CSVEFGEGTDTQYF; d_call: NA; j_call: TRBJ2-3; v_call: TRBV29-1; clone_size: medium-sized
cdr3_nt: TGTGCCAGCAGTGCGGAAAGTGACAGCCGCCGGGCGCCCCTCCACTTT; cdr3_aa: CASSAESDSRRAPLHF; d_call: NA; j_call: TRBJ1-6; v_call: TRBV7-3; clone_size: medium-sized
cdr3_nt: TGCGCCAGCAGCTTGGCGCCTAGCGGGAGGGCATCCTACGAGCAGTACTTC; cdr3_aa: CASSLAPSGRASYEQYF; d_call: TRBD2; j_call: TRBJ2-7; v_call: TRBV5-1; clone_size: NA
cdr3_nt: TGTGCCAGCAGCTTAGGTGCTGACAGGAACACTGAAGCTTTCTTT; cdr3_aa: CASSLGADRNTEAFF; d_call: NA; j_call: TRBJ1-1; v_call: TRBV11-3; clone_size: large
cdr3_nt: TGTGCCAGCAGCTTAGGTCCCTACGGCGGGGGTATAGGAGAGACCCAGTACTTC; cdr3_aa: CASSLGPYGGGIGETQYF; d_call: TRBD2; j_call: TRBJ2-5; v_call: TRBV7-2; clone_size: medium-sized